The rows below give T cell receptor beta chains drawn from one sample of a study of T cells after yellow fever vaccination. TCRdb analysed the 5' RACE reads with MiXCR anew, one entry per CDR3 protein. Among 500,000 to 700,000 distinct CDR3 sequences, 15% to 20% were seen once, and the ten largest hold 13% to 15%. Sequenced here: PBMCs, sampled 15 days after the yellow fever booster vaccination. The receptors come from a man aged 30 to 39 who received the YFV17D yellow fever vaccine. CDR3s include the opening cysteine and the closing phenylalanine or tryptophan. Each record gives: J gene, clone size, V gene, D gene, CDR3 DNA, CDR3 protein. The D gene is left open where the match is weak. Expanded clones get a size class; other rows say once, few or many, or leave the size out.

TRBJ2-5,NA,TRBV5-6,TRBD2,TGTGCCAGCAGCTTGGCTAGCGGCGGGGGGACCCAGTACTTC,CASSLASGGGTQYF
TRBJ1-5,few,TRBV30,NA,TGTGCCTGGAGTTTAGGACTGACTAATCAGCCCCAGCATTTT,CAWSLGLTNQPQHF
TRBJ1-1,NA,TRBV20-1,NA,TGCAGTGCTAGCTTACAGCTTTTGAACACTGAAGCTTTCTTT,CSASLQLLNTEAFF
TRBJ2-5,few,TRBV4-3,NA,TGCGCCAGCAGCCAAGAGACCCACTCGGGGGAGACCCAGTACTTC,CASSQETHSGETQYF
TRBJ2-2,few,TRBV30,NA,TGTGCCTGGAGAGCGACCGGGGAGCTGTTTTTT,CAWRATGELFF
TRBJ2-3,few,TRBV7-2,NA,TGTGCCAGCAGCTCGCGACCCAGTACGCAGTATTTT,CASSSRPSTQYF
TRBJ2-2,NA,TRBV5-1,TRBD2,TGCGCCAGCAGCTACGGGACTAGCGGGAGGACCGGGGAGCTGTTTTTT,CASSYGTSGRTGELFF
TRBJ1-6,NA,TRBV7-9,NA,TGTGCCAGCAGCCAAGTCGTCGTCAGAGGAAGGAATTCACCCCTCCACTTT,CASSQVVVRGRNSPLHF
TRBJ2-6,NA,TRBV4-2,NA,TGTGCCAGCAGCCATGGTGGGGTTTTGGGGGCCAACGTCCTGACTTTC,CASSHGGVLGANVLTF
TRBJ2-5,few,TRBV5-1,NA,TGCGCCAGCTCATTTGGGGCACCCCAGGAGACCCAGTACTTC,CASSFGAPQETQYF
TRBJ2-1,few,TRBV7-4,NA,TGTGCCAGCAGACAAAGCGGCTACATTAGCTCCTACAATGAGCAGTTCTTC,CASRQSGYISSYNEQFF
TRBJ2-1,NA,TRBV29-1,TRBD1,TGCAGCGTTGAACCGGACAGGGGGCTGGGGCAGTTCTTC,CSVEPDRGLGQFF
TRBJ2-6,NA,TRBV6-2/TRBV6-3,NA,TGTGCCAGCATCTCCGCTACGTACTCTGGGGCCAACGTCCTGACTTTC,CASISATYSGANVLTF
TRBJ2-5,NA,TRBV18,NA,TGTGCCAGCTGTCCCAAGGCAGGGGAGACCCAGTACTTC,CASCPKAGETQYF